This TCR beta chain was sequenced in a study of neurological immune-mediated disorders. This clonotype was counted many times. TCRdb re-called the 5' RACE reads with MiXCR, one entry per CDR3 protein. Of fewer than 35,000 distinct CDR3 sequences in the sample, approximately 4.4% are singletons; the top ten hold 23%. Germline CDR1 SGHRS, CDR2 YFSETQ. The V gene lost 0 bases and the J gene lost 5 bases, with 11 bases spanning the gap. This CDR3 spans 15 amino acids. The clonotype originates from a man younger than 30 in good health. The rearrangement uses TRBV5-1 and TRBJ1-4; D gene uncertain. The material sequenced was PBMCs. The CDR3 spells CASSLGGYENEKLFF. The CDR3 DNA sequence: TGCGCCAGCAGCTTGGGCGGCTATGAGAATGAAAAACTGTTTTTT.